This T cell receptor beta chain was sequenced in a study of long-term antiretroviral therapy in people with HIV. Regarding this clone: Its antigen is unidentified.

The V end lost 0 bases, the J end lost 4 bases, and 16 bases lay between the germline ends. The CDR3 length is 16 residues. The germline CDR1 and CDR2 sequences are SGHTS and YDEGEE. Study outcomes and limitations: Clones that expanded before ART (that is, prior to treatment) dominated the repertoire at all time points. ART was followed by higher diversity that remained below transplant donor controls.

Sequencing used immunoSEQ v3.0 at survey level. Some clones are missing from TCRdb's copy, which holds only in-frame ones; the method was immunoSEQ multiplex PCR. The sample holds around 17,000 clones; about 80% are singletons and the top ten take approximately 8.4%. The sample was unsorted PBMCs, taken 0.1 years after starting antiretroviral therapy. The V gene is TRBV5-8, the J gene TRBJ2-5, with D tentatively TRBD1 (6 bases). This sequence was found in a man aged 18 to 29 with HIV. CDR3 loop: CASSLGETGNLETQYF. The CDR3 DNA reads TGTGCCAGCAGCTTGGGTGAGACAGGCAATCTAGAGACCCAGTACTTC.